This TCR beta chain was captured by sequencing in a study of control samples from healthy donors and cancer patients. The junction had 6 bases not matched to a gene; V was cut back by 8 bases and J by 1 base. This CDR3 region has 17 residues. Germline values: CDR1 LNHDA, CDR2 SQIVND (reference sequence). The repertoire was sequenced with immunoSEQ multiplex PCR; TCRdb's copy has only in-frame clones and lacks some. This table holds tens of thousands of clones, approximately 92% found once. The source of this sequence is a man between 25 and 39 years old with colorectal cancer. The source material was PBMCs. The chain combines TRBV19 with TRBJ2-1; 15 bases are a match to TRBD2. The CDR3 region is CASGQGLAGGSYNEQFF. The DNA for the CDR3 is TGTGCCAGTGGCCAGGGACTAGCGGGGGGTTCCTACAATGAGCAGTTCTTC.